The 27 T cell receptor beta chains below come from one sample, sequenced in a study of shared clonotypes between healthy human individuals. The method was immunoSEQ multiplex PCR; TCRdb's version includes in-frame clones alone and lacks a portion of them. The sample records 1.6 million or so clones, roughly 96% being singletons. The material sequenced was naive CD4+ T cells sorted from blood. Subset indicated: CD45RA+ positively selected. These receptors were taken from a young man in good health.

The chain uses TRBV11-2 and TRBJ1-1, with D possibly matching TRBD1 (6 bases). The CDR3 is 15 amino acids. The germline V gene has CDR1 SGHAT and CDR2 FQNNGV. V lost 5 bases and J 2 bases, leaving 15 bases between the germline ends. The DNA of the CDR3 is TGTGCCAGCAGCCAATATGGACAGCTTAACACTGAAGCTTTCTTT. Protein: CASSQYGQLNTEAFF.

This chain links TRBV2 with TRBJ2-2; D possibly corresponds to TRBD2 (6 bases). This CDR3 is 13 amino acids long. Trimming left V 8 bases short and J 2 bases short, with 9 bases between. CDR1 and CDR2 (germline): SNHLY, FYNNEI. The CDR3 protein is CASRRANTGELFF. DNA for the CDR3: TGTGCCAGCCGGAGGGCCAACACCGGGGAGCTGTTTTTT.

The rearrangement joins TRBV5-1 to TRBJ2-7; D call uncertain. Looked up from germline, CDR1 is SGHRS and CDR2 is YFSETQ. Trimming left V 0 bases short and J 5 bases short, with 9 bases between. This CDR3 is 13 amino acids long. As DNA, the CDR3 is TGCGCCAGCAGCTTGGGGTCTCGGAACGAGCAGTACTTC. It specifies CASSLGSRNEQYF.

V is TRBV7-2 and J is TRBJ2-5, with D perhaps TRBD1 (6 bases). V was pared by 3 bases and J by 7 bases, with 12 bases between. The CDR3 sequence is 13 residues long. Germline assignment: CDR1 SGHTA and CDR2 FQGNSA. CDR3 nucleotide sequence: TGTGCCAGCAGCTTCACAGGGATAGGGACCCAGTACTTC. Its translation: CASSFTGIGTQYF.

The V and J genes are TRBV27 and TRBJ2-1; 9 bases are a match to TRBD2. CDR1 and CDR2 from the germline V gene are MNHEY and SMNVEV (reference sequence). V lost 7 bases and J lost 7; bases outside the gene matches: 11. The CDR3 consists of 15 residues. The CDR3 protein is CASTLGASGMNEQFF. The CDR3, as DNA: TGTGCCAGCACCCTCGGCGCTAGCGGGATGAATGAGCAGTTCTTC.

This rearrangement joins TRBV7-9 to TRBJ1-1; D gene ambiguous. Germline V CDR1 and CDR2: SEHNR, FQNEAQ (reference sequence). This CDR3 region has 14 residues. V was cut by 4 bases and J by 0 bases, with 9 bases left in between. Here the CDR3 DNA reads TGTGCCAGCAGCTGGACTGGAATGAACACTGAAGCTTTCTTT. It codes for CASSWTGMNTEAFF.

The genes are TRBV11-2 and TRBJ2-5; a possible D gene is TRBD2 (5 bases). Between the trimmed V and J ends, which lost 4 bases and 1 base, there was a span of 16 bases. The CDR3 has 16 amino acids. Germline lookup yields CDR1 SGHAT and CDR2 FQNNGV. CDR3 DNA sequence: TGTGCCAGCAGCTCCGCCCCGGGGAGCGGCCAAGAGACCCAGTACTTC. Its translation: CASSSAPGSGQETQYF.

This sequence joins TRBV20-1 and TRBJ2-1; no reliable D call. The CDR3 has 10 residues. Germline lookup yields CDR1 DFQATT and CDR2 SNEGSKA (reference sequence). With 3 bases removed from V and 13 bases from J, the gap between germline ends came to 10 bases. Written as DNA, the CDR3 is TGCAGTGCTAGCGTCCAGGTACAGTTCTTC. Translating gives CSASVQVQFF.

The chain joins TRBV6-5 to TRBJ2-2; D could derive from TRBD1 or TRBD2 (5 bases each). There are 14 residues in the CDR3. V lost 7 bases, J lost 4 bases, and 13 bases lay in between. Germline V gives CDR1 MNHEY, CDR2 SVGAGI. CDR3 sequence (DNA): TGTGCCAGCAAGATGAGGGGTATCACCGGGGAGCTGTTTTTT. It yields the protein CASKMRGITGELFF.

The V gene is TRBV9, the J gene TRBJ1-1; D is undetermined. Looked up from germline, CDR1 is SGDLS and CDR2 is YYNGEE. This CDR3 contains 15 residues. V was pared by 2 bases and J by 3 bases, with 14 bases between. As DNA, the CDR3 is TGTGCCAGCAGCGTCCGTCTGGGAGCGGACACTGAAGCTTTCTTT. Its translation is CASSVRLGADTEAFF. The entire variable domain, with the rest obtained from reference TRBV9 and TRBJ1-1, is as follows: DSGVTQTPKHLITATGQRVTLRCSPRSGDLSVYWYQQSLDQGLQFLIQYYNGEERAKGNILERFSAQQFPDLHSELNLSSLELGDSALYFCASSVRLGADTEAFFGQGTRLTVV.

For the CDR3, the DNA is TGTGCCGCCGCCGGGACTACATACAATGAGCAGTTCTTC. Translating it yields CAAAGTTYNEQFF. V usage is TRBV10-3 and J usage is TRBJ2-1, with 7 bases fitting TRBD2. V dropped 11 bases and J dropped 4; count of bases not matched to a gene: 8. From germline, CDR1 is ENHRY and CDR2 SYGVKD. The CDR3 sequence is 13 residues long.

The J gene is TRBJ2-2, the V gene TRBV16, with 7 bases aligning to TRBD1. Germline CDR1 and CDR2: KGHSY and FQNENV. V lost 4 bases, J lost 3 bases, and 2 bases stayed unmatched. The CDR3 runs 14 residues. The CDR3 spells CASSPQGYTGELFF. DNA of the CDR3: TGTGCCAGCAGCCCACAGGGGTACACCGGGGAGCTGTTTTTT.

As to this clone: Other DNA sequences in the same sample also yield this CDR3. The J gene is TRBJ2-1, the V gene TRBV7-8; tentatively, D is TRBD2 (6 bases). CDR1 SGHVS and CDR2 FQNEAQ come from the germline V gene. Deletions cut 0 bases from V and 2 bases from J, with 8 bases between. The CDR3 loop spans 15 amino acids. The CDR3 DNA sequence: TGTGCCAGCAGCTTAGCGGGAGGTGCCTACAATGAGCAGTTCTTC. Translated: CASSLAGGAYNEQFF.

This sequence joins TRBV18 and TRBJ2-5; D call uncertain. The CDR3 runs to 14 residues. The V end was cut by 3 bases, the J end by 2 bases, with 10 bases between. Germline assignment: CDR1 KGHSH and CDR2 LQKENI. The CDR3 nucleotides read TGTGCCAGCTCACCTACATTTAGGCAAGAGACCCAGTACTTC. Translating gives CASSPTFRQETQYF.

This chain links TRBV7-9 with TRBJ2-5, with a tentative D call TRBD2 (6 bases). The CDR3 is 14 residues long. From germline, CDR1 is SEHNR and CDR2 FQNEAQ (reference sequence). V dropped 1 base and J dropped 6 bases, with 12 bases sitting between them. In DNA form, the CDR3 reads TGTGCCAGCAGCTTAGATGGGAGGACGCAGACCCAGTACTTC. Its protein is CASSLDGRTQTQYF.

This chain joins TRBV19 and TRBJ2-3, with D perhaps TRBD2 (5 bases). The V gene lost 1 base and the J gene lost 5 bases, with 7 bases spanning the gap. The CDR3 contains 13 residues. The germline gives CDR1 LNHDA, CDR2 SQIVND (reference sequence). DNA for the CDR3: TGTGCCAGTAGTATAGGGGCGGGAGATACGCAGTATTTT. Protein sequence: CASSIGAGDTQYF. The whole variable domain, remainder taken from reference TRBV19 and TRBJ2-3, is DGGITQSPKYLFRKEGQNVTLSCEQNLNHDAMYWYRQDPGQGLRLIYYSQIVNDFQKGDIAEGYSVSREKKESFPLTVTSAQKNPTAFYLCASSIGAGDTQYFGPGTRLTVL.

This chain joins TRBV6-1 and TRBJ1-1; 8 bases map to TRBD1. Germline values: CDR1 MNHNS, CDR2 SASEGT. This CDR3 region has 17 residues. The trim removed 4 bases at V and 2 bases at J, leaving 12 bases unmatched. This CDR3 reads CASSGLNRGGPNTEAFF. CDR3 in DNA: TGTGCCAGCAGTGGCCTAAACAGGGGGGGTCCAAACACTGAAGCTTTCTTT.

The V and J genes are TRBV6-6 and TRBJ1-4; D is unclear. This CDR3 spans 15 amino acids. Germline CDR1 is MNHNY and CDR2 is SVGAGI (reference sequence). Trimming shortened V by 4 bases and J by 4 bases, and 13 bases separated the two germline ends. In DNA, the CDR3 is TGTGCCAGCAGTTTCTCCGGGGATCTTAATGAAAAACTGTTTTTT. Its protein is CASSFSGDLNEKLFF.

To note about this clone: Other DNA sequences from this sample encode an identical CDR3 as well. This chain connects TRBV20-1 to TRBJ1-1; D may be TRBD1 (6 bases). CDR3 length: 11 residues. V lost 4 bases to trimming and J lost 4 bases, with 7 bases between them. Germline CDR1 and CDR2: DFQATT and SNEGSKA (reference sequence). The chain's CDR3 is CSATRGTEAFF. The CDR3 nucleotides are TGCAGTGCTACCAGGGGCACTGAAGCTTTCTTT.

On this clone itself: The sample holds other DNA sequences that translate to the same CDR3. The rearrangement joins TRBV7-3 to TRBJ2-3; tentatively, D is TRBD2 (5 bases). Per germline, CDR1 SGHTA and CDR2 FQGTGA. This CDR3 has 13 amino acids. V was cut by 5 bases and J by 1 base, with 7 bases left in between. For the CDR3, the DNA is TGTGCCAGCAGCCTTAGCGGCACAGATACGCAGTATTTT. Its translation: CASSLSGTDTQYF.

V and J are TRBV10-2 and TRBJ2-3; tentatively, D is TRBD2 (6 bases). CDR3 length: 13 amino acids. Trimming stripped 5 bases from V and 4 bases from J, with 10 bases between. Germline CDR1 reads WSHSY; CDR2 reads SAAADI. The CDR3 bases are TGCGCCAGCAGTAGCGGAGGGGCAGATACGCAGTATTTT. Its protein product is CASSSGGADTQYF.

The sample holds one count of this clone. V and J are TRBV5-1 and TRBJ2-2; no clear D gene. The CDR3 extends over 13 amino acids. CDR1 is SGHRS and CDR2 is YFSETQ in the germline V gene. Trimming pared 0 bases from V and 7 bases from J, leaving 7 bases between. The CDR3 nucleotides are TGCGCCAGCAGCTTGGATTTCGTCGGGGAGCTGTTTTTT. Translating gives CASSLDFVGELFF.

The CDR3 region is CASSHRTGGQYEQYF. CDR3 in DNA: TGTGCCAGCAGCCACCGGACAGGGGGACAGTACGAGCAGTACTTC. This chain joins TRBV14 and TRBJ2-7, with TRBD1 matching over 10 bases. CDR3 length: 15 residues. CDR1 is SGHDN, CDR2 FVKESK, per germline. V was clipped by 3 bases and J by 4 bases; unmatched bases: 6.

The chain employs TRBV18 and TRBJ1-2, with D maybe TRBD1 (6 bases). The CDR3 covers 13 residues. Germline lookup yields CDR1 KGHSH and CDR2 LQKENI. The V gene lost 3 bases and the J gene lost 7 bases, with 12 bases spanning the gap. The CDR3 coding sequence is TGTGCCAGCTCACCTGACAGGAGTGGTGGCTACACCTTC. Translating gives CASSPDRSGGYTF. Based on the CDR3 plus reference TRBV18 and TRBJ1-2, the full variable domain is NAGVMQNPRHLVRRRGQEARLRCSPMKGHSHVYWYRQLPEEGLKFMVYLQKENIIDESGMPKERFSAEFPKEGPSILRIQQVVRGDSAAYFCASSPDRSGGYTFGSGTRLTVV.

V is TRBV5-6 and J is TRBJ1-1; the D gene is possibly TRBD1 (6 bases). The CDR3 extends over 14 amino acids. Germline CDR1 is SGHDT and CDR2 is YYEEEE. V was pared by 5 bases and J by 0 bases, with 11 bases between. This chain's CDR3 is CASSPQGLNTEAFF. Written as DNA, the CDR3 is TGTGCCAGCAGTCCTCAGGGGCTGAACACTGAAGCTTTCTTT.

This chain connects TRBV15 to TRBJ1-5; 7 bases match TRBD1. The ends lost 5 bases at V and 3 bases at J; junction bases unmatched: 7. The CDR3 has 15 residues. Germline CDR1 is LNHNV and CDR2 is YYDKDF (reference sequence). The CDR3 loop reads CATSLTGLNNQPQHF. The CDR3 region has the DNA TGTGCCACCAGCCTGACAGGGTTGAACAATCAGCCCCAGCATTTT.

The V gene is TRBV10-3, the J gene TRBJ1-3; a weak D match, TRBD1 (5 bases). From germline, CDR1 is ENHRY and CDR2 SYGVKD. The V gene lost 3 bases and the J gene lost 0 bases, with 9 bases spanning the gap. This CDR3 region has 15 residues. CDR3 region: CAISDEGSSGNTIYF. CDR3 sequence (DNA): TGTGCCATCAGTGACGAGGGGAGCTCTGGAAACACCATATATTTT.